This T cell receptor (beta chain) was captured by sequencing in a study of blood T cell repertoires in COVID-19. Study overall: The analysed material was cDNA or gDNA that came from T cells, B-cell-depleted T cells, or PBMCs.

Using immunoSEQ multiplex PCR, the repertoire was profiled, and TCRdb retains in-frame clones only, with some absent. Of about 140,000 clones in the sample, approximately 80% were seen once. After removal of 7 bases from V and 2 bases from J, the junction contained 11 bases not matched to a gene. Germline V gene data show CDR1 as MNHEY and CDR2 as SMNVEV (reference sequence). The CDR3 has 15 amino acids. This clone was seen a few times. The sequence was collected from a man aged 50-59 years in a cohort exposed to, infected with or recovered from COVID-19 (not recorded which). Source material: PBMCs or T cells enriched from blood (not recorded which). This chain links TRBV27 with TRBJ2-7, with 7 bases lining up with TRBD1. The DNA for the CDR3 is TGTGCCAGCAAGGGTTTTTGGGACAGTCCCTACGAGCAGTACTTC. Protein product: CASKGFWDSPYEQYF.